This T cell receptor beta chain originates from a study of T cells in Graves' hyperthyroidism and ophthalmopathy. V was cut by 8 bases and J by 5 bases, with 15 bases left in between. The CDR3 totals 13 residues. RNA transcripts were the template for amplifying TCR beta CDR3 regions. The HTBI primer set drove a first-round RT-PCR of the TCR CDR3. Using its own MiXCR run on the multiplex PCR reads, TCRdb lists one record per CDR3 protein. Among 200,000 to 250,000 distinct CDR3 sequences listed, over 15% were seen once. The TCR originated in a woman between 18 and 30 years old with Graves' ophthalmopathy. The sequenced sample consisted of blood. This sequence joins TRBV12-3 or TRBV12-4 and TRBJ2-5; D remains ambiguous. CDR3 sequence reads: CASGPLGAETQYF. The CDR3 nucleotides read TGTGCCAGCGGACCTTTGGGCGCCGAGACCCAGTACTTC.